These 11 T cell receptor beta chains came from one sample sequenced in a study of blood T cell repertoires in COVID-19. TCRdb's table, derived via immunoSEQ multiplex PCR, lists solely in-frame clones and lacks some. The sample records 200,000 to 300,000 clones, around 87% being singletons. Sequencing was done on a sample of peripheral blood. The receptor set was obtained from a woman aged 65 to 85 with active or convalescent COVID-19.

This clone was recorded once. J is TRBJ1-6 and V is TRBV27, with 9 nucleotides matching TRBD1. V lost 6 bases and J lost 7; bases outside the gene matches: 4. CDR1 and CDR2 (germline): MNHEY, SMNVEV (reference sequence). The CDR3 is made up of 14 amino acids. CDR3 coding DNA: TGTGCCAGCAGCCTTGGACAGGGGAATTCACCCCTCCACTTT. It specifies CASSLGQGNSPLHF.

The V call is TRBV5-1, the J call TRBJ1-4, with D tentatively TRBD1 (5 bases). V was pared by 4 bases and J by 5 bases, with 12 bases between. Germline V gene data show CDR1 as SGHRS and CDR2 as YFSETQ. There are 14 residues in the CDR3. This CDR3 is CASSPTEANEKLFF. The CDR3 DNA sequence: TGCGCCAGCAGCCCGACAGAGGCCAATGAAAAACTGTTTTTT.

The J gene is TRBJ1-2, the V gene TRBV6-6; no firm D call. The V gene's germline CDR1 is MNHNY and CDR2 SVGAGI (reference sequence). V was pared by 0 bases and J by 3 bases, with 8 bases between. This CDR3 region has 14 residues. The CDR3 sequence is CASSYSGADYGYTF. The CDR3 DNA follows: TGTGCCAGCAGTTACTCGGGAGCAGACTATGGCTACACCTTC.

With respect to this clone: At the DNA level, this CDR3 is encoded by other sequences in the same sample as well. The chain is built from TRBV19 and TRBJ1-2; D gene unclear. Germline CDR1 is LNHDA and CDR2 is SQIVND (reference sequence). The CDR3 length is 13 residues. The V end lost 1 base, the J end lost 2 bases, and 5 bases lay between the germline ends. The DNA for the CDR3 is TGTGCCAGTAGTATAGCGGGAAACTATGGCTACACCTTC. It encodes CASSIAGNYGYTF. Supplemented by reference TRBV19 and TRBJ1-2, the full variable domain reads DGGITQSPKYLFRKEGQNVTLSCEQNLNHDAMYWYRQDPGQGLRLIYYSQIVNDFQKGDIAEGYSVSREKKESFPLTVTSAQKNPTAFYLCASSIAGNYGYTFGSGTRLTVV.

The gene calls are TRBV27 and TRBJ2-5; no firm D call. CDR1 MNHEY and CDR2 SMNVEV come from the germline V gene (reference sequence). With 7 bases removed from V and 5 bases from J, the gap between germline ends came to 8 bases. The CDR3 contains 11 residues. The CDR3 reads CASKYRETQYF. CDR3 coding DNA: TGTGCCAGCAAATATCGGGAGACCCAGTACTTC.

The chain links TRBV7-6 to TRBJ2-7, with D perhaps matching TRBD2 (5 bases). Trimming pared 2 bases from V and 3 bases from J, leaving 17 bases between. CDR3 length: 16 amino acids. CDR1 is SGHVS and CDR2 is FNYEAQ in the germline V gene. The CDR3 DNA sequence: TGTGCCAGCAGCTTATTAGTTGGAAGGACTCGCTACGAGCAGTACTTC. Its protein product is CASSLLVGRTRYEQYF.

This clone was seen a handful of times. The chain employs TRBV9 and TRBJ2-5, with 7 positions matching TRBD1. With V trimmed by 4 bases and J by 1 base, 4 bases remained unmatched. The CDR3 length is 14 residues. CDR1 SGDLS and CDR2 YYNGEE come from the germline V gene. The CDR3 DNA reads TGTGCCAGCAGCTTTGGGACAGCCCAAGAGACCCAGTACTTC. Amino acid sequence: CASSFGTAQETQYF.

In its sample, this clone was seen a few times. The gene calls are TRBV7-2 and TRBJ1-2, with 7 bases fitting TRBD1. With V trimmed by 6 bases and J by 8 bases, 3 bases remained unmatched. Per the germline V gene, CDR1 is SGHTA and CDR2 is FQGNSA. This CDR3 is 11 amino acids long. CDR3 bases: TGTGCCAGCAGAAGGGACAGCGGCTACACCTTC. It translates to CASRRDSGYTF.

The genes are TRBV9 and TRBJ1-2; D is perhaps TRBD1 (6 bases). CDR1 and CDR2 (germline): SGDLS, YYNGEE. There are 15 residues in the CDR3. Trimming left V 4 bases short and J 1 base short, with 14 bases between. CDR3 nucleotides: TGTGCCAGCAGCAACCGGGACACTTATAACTATGGCTACACCTTC. Amino acid sequence: CASSNRDTYNYGYTF.

The chain employs TRBV6-5 and TRBJ1-2; D is perhaps TRBD1 (5 bases). This CDR3 spans 13 amino acids. Trimming removed 6 bases from V and 8 bases from J, with 16 bases in between. Germline loops: CDR1 MNHEY, CDR2 SVGAGI. The CDR3 spells CASSWGGERGYTF. In DNA, the CDR3 is TGTGCCAGCAGCTGGGGAGGGGAGAGGGGCTACACCTTC.

The V and J genes are TRBV3-1 (or the pseudogene TRBV3-2) and TRBJ1-1, with D perhaps TRBD1 (6 bases). The length of the CDR3 is 16 residues. Trimming shortened V by 4 bases and J by 9 bases, and 24 bases separated the two germline ends. The germline CDR1 and CDR2 sequences are LGHDT and YNNKEL (reference sequence). The CDR3 DNA follows: TGTGCCAGCAGCCCGCTCTCAGTAAAAGAAGGGGGAAAAGCTTTCTTT. Protein: CASSPLSVKEGGKAFF.